A selection of T cell receptor beta chains follows, all from one sample in a study of T-cell reconstitution after alpha-beta-depleted transplantation in children. TCRdb recomputed calls from the PCR reads with MiXCR, one row per CDR3 protein. The sample has about 78,000 distinct CDR3 sequences, 13% to 15% seen once. Sequences were derived from PBMCs, mostly from graft donor cells, sampled 180 days after TCRalphabeta/CD19-depleted stem cell transplant. The source of these receptors is a male patient under 10 years old who had a stem cell transplant for acute lymphoblastic leukemia, so the T cells may come from the graft donor. Each CDR3 is given with its conserved first and last residue. The order of the fields is J gene, clone size, D gene, V gene, CDR3 protein, CDR3 DNA. D genes are given only for firm matches. Size values are once, few and many counts, or a class for expanded clones, and some rows have none.

j_call: TRBJ2-1
clone_size: -
d_call: TRBD2
v_call: TRBV20-1
cdr3_aa: CCARDWGLAGVRGHNEQFF
cdr3_nt: TGCTGTGCTAGAGATTGGGGACTAGCGGGAGTGAGGGGGCACAATGAGCAGTTCTTC

j_call: TRBJ1-2
clone_size: -
d_call: -
v_call: TRBV4-3
cdr3_aa: CASSQAGYGLYTF
cdr3_nt: TGCGCCAGCAGCCAAGCCGGGTATGGGTTGTACACCTTC

j_call: TRBJ2-5
clone_size: many
d_call: -
v_call: TRBV6-5
cdr3_aa: CASSPPWAAIPETQYF
cdr3_nt: TGTGCCAGCAGTCCACCCTGGGCGGCCATCCCCGAGACCCAGTACTTC

j_call: TRBJ1-2
clone_size: few
d_call: TRBD1
v_call: TRBV15
cdr3_aa: CATSRQGEGGYTF
cdr3_nt: TGTGCCACCAGCAGACAGGGGGAAGGTGGCTACACCTTC

j_call: TRBJ1-3
clone_size: -
d_call: -
v_call: TRBV20-1
cdr3_aa: CSARRRTGNTIYF
cdr3_nt: TGCAGTGCTAGAAGGCGAACTGGAAACACCATATATTTT

j_call: TRBJ2-2
clone_size: few
d_call: TRBD1
v_call: TRBV5-1
cdr3_aa: CASSSVRDRGGGELFF
cdr3_nt: TGCGCCAGCAGCTCCGTCCGGGACAGGGGCGGCGGGGAGCTGTTTTTT

j_call: TRBJ1-2
clone_size: few
d_call: -
v_call: TRBV6-1
cdr3_aa: CASSEMAEVGYGYTF
cdr3_nt: TGTGCCAGCAGTGAAATGGCTGAAGTGGGCTATGGCTACACCTTC

j_call: TRBJ2-1
clone_size: -
d_call: -
v_call: TRBV28
cdr3_aa: CASSYTGKGGNEQFF
cdr3_nt: TGTGCCAGCAGCTACACAGGGAAGGGAGGCAATGAGCAGTTCTTC

j_call: TRBJ2-4
clone_size: many
d_call: TRBD1
v_call: TRBV20-1
cdr3_aa: CSAQQGAGKNIQYF
cdr3_nt: TGCAGTGCTCAACAGGGGGCTGGCAAAAACATTCAGTACTTC

j_call: TRBJ1-4
clone_size: -
d_call: -
v_call: TRBV28
cdr3_aa: CASSFRLSTNEKLFF
cdr3_nt: TGTGCCAGCAGTTTCCGACTGTCAACTAATGAAAAACTGTTTTTT

j_call: TRBJ1-5
clone_size: few
d_call: TRBD1
v_call: TRBV27
cdr3_aa: CASSLGQGNPTLFPQHF
cdr3_nt: TGTGCCAGCAGTCTGGGACAGGGGAACCCAACCCTTTTCCCCCAGCATTTT

j_call: TRBJ2-2
clone_size: -
d_call: -
v_call: TRBV6-2/TRBV6-3
cdr3_aa: CASPFTGPANTGELFF
cdr3_nt: TGTGCCAGCCCCTTTACAGGGCCCGCGAACACCGGGGAGCTGTTTTTT

j_call: TRBJ1-2
clone_size: medium-sized
d_call: -
v_call: TRBV29-1
cdr3_aa: CSAKQGSNYGYTF
cdr3_nt: TGCAGCGCAAAACAGGGTTCTAACTATGGCTACACCTTC

j_call: TRBJ1-1
clone_size: few
d_call: TRBD1
v_call: TRBV5-1
cdr3_aa: CASSPDRIRETEAFF
cdr3_nt: TGCGCCAGCAGCCCGGACAGGATTCGAGAGACTGAAGCTTTCTTT

j_call: TRBJ2-7
clone_size: many
d_call: -
v_call: TRBV5-1
cdr3_aa: CASDWGFGEEQYF
cdr3_nt: TGCGCCAGCGATTGGGGTTTCGGAGAGGAGCAGTACTTC

j_call: TRBJ1-2
clone_size: few
d_call: TRBD1
v_call: TRBV4-2
cdr3_aa: CASSQGDRGDGYTF
cdr3_nt: TGTGCCAGCAGCCAAGGTGACAGGGGTGATGGCTACACCTTC

j_call: TRBJ2-1
clone_size: -
d_call: TRBD2
v_call: TRBV7-2
cdr3_aa: CASSPMASGRNEQFF
cdr3_nt: TGTGCCAGCAGCCCAATGGCTAGCGGGAGAAATGAGCAGTTCTTC

j_call: TRBJ2-7
clone_size: few
d_call: TRBD1
v_call: TRBV18
cdr3_aa: CASSSGTGMNEQYF
cdr3_nt: TGTGCCAGCTCATCAGGGACAGGGATGAACGAGCAGTACTTC

j_call: TRBJ2-3
clone_size: few
d_call: -
v_call: TRBV11-2
cdr3_aa: CASSLRGRLGDTQYF
cdr3_nt: TGTGCCAGCAGCTTACGCGGACGGCTCGGGGATACGCAGTATTTT

j_call: TRBJ2-6
clone_size: many
d_call: -
v_call: TRBV15
cdr3_aa: CATSGRGAGANVLTF
cdr3_nt: TGTGCCACCAGCGGCCGCGGGGCTGGGGCCAACGTCCTGACTTTC

j_call: TRBJ1-4
clone_size: few
d_call: -
v_call: TRBV28
cdr3_aa: CASSLGQPEKLFF
cdr3_nt: TGTGCCAGCAGTTTAGGGCAGCCCGAAAAACTGTTTTTT

j_call: TRBJ2-2
clone_size: many
d_call: TRBD1
v_call: TRBV7-8
cdr3_aa: CASSLFGTGRTGELFF
cdr3_nt: TGTGCCAGCAGCTTATTTGGGACAGGGCGGACCGGGGAGCTGTTTTTT

j_call: TRBJ1-1
clone_size: few
d_call: -
v_call: TRBV4-1
cdr3_aa: CASSQPFVGFGEAFF
cdr3_nt: TGCGCCAGCAGCCAACCCTTCGTAGGGTTCGGTGAAGCTTTCTTT

j_call: TRBJ2-3
clone_size: few
d_call: -
v_call: TRBV20-1
cdr3_aa: CSASGTRLSGTDTQYF
cdr3_nt: TGCAGTGCTAGCGGTACTCGGCTGAGCGGCACAGATACGCAGTATTTT

j_call: TRBJ1-1
clone_size: -
d_call: -
v_call: TRBV7-9
cdr3_aa: CASTYSRGEAFF
cdr3_nt: TGTGCCAGCACCTATTCCAGGGGTGAAGCTTTCTTT

j_call: TRBJ2-2
clone_size: -
d_call: TRBD1
v_call: TRBV12-3/TRBV12-4
cdr3_aa: CASSQRDRGTGELFF
cdr3_nt: TGTGCCAGCAGTCAGCGGGACAGGGGGACCGGGGAGCTGTTTTTT

j_call: TRBJ1-6
clone_size: few
d_call: -
v_call: TRBV7-2
cdr3_aa: CASSLPGNSPLHF
cdr3_nt: TGTGCCAGCAGCCTACCGGGGAATTCACCCCTCCACTTT

j_call: TRBJ2-5
clone_size: few
d_call: -
v_call: TRBV5-1
cdr3_aa: CASSRTDRQETQYF
cdr3_nt: TGCGCCAGCAGCCGGACGGACAGACAAGAGACCCAGTACTTC

j_call: TRBJ2-4
clone_size: few
d_call: -
v_call: TRBV5-1
cdr3_aa: CASSWGGGHSNVAKNIQYF
cdr3_nt: TGCGCCAGCAGCTGGGGTGGGGGCCACTCCAATGTAGCCAAAAACATTCAGTACTTC

j_call: TRBJ2-7
clone_size: few
d_call: -
v_call: TRBV28
cdr3_aa: CASKNRVPYEQYF
cdr3_nt: TGTGCCAGCAAAAACAGGGTGCCCTACGAGCAGTACTTC

j_call: TRBJ1-1
clone_size: -
d_call: TRBD1
v_call: TRBV24-1
cdr3_aa: CATSRTGDTEAFF
cdr3_nt: TGTGCCACCTCTCGGACAGGGGACACTGAAGCTTTCTTT

j_call: TRBJ1-2
clone_size: -
d_call: -
v_call: TRBV4-3
cdr3_aa: CASSQVSAGNYGYTF
cdr3_nt: TGCGCCAGCAGCCAAGTATCCGCAGGGAACTATGGCTACACCTTC

j_call: TRBJ2-7
clone_size: -
d_call: -
v_call: TRBV10-3
cdr3_aa: CAISGTATTLSYEQYF
cdr3_nt: TGTGCCATCAGTGGGACAGCAACTACTTTATCCTACGAGCAGTACTTC

j_call: TRBJ2-3
clone_size: -
d_call: TRBD2
v_call: TRBV28
cdr3_aa: CASSLERVLAGGSDTQYF
cdr3_nt: TGTGCCAGCAGTCTAGAACGGGTTTTAGCGGGAGGTTCAGATACGCAGTATTTT

j_call: TRBJ1-5
clone_size: few
d_call: TRBD1
v_call: TRBV5-1
cdr3_aa: CASSPWDSLNQPQHF
cdr3_nt: TGCGCCAGCAGCCCATGGGACAGTCTAAATCAGCCCCAGCATTTT

j_call: TRBJ1-4
clone_size: -
d_call: TRBD1
v_call: TRBV5-5
cdr3_aa: CASSLVAGTGVEKLFF
cdr3_nt: TGTGCCAGCAGCTTGGTGGCCGGGACAGGTGTGGAAAAACTGTTTTTT

j_call: TRBJ1-2
clone_size: -
d_call: TRBD1
v_call: TRBV12-3/TRBV12-4
cdr3_aa: CASSSYRGHGYTF
cdr3_nt: TGTGCCAGCAGTTCCTACAGGGGGCATGGCTACACCTTC

j_call: TRBJ2-7
clone_size: -
d_call: -
v_call: TRBV5-1
cdr3_aa: CASSLALGAREQYF
cdr3_nt: TGCGCCAGCAGCTTGGCCCTTGGGGCGCGGGAGCAGTACTTC

j_call: TRBJ2-5
clone_size: -
d_call: -
v_call: TRBV5-1
cdr3_aa: CASSLWHESQETQYF
cdr3_nt: TGCGCCAGCAGCTTGTGGCACGAAAGTCAAGAGACCCAGTACTTC

j_call: TRBJ1-1
clone_size: many
d_call: TRBD1
v_call: TRBV5-1
cdr3_aa: CASSPRGLGTEAFF
cdr3_nt: TGCGCCAGCAGCCCCAGGGGGCTCGGCACTGAAGCTTTCTTT

j_call: TRBJ1-2
clone_size: -
d_call: -
v_call: TRBV7-2
cdr3_aa: CASTGQLGYGYTF
cdr3_nt: TGTGCCAGCACCGGACAGTTGGGCTATGGCTACACCTTC

j_call: TRBJ2-7
clone_size: few
d_call: TRBD2
v_call: TRBV6-2/TRBV6-3
cdr3_aa: CASSGLAGASYEQYF
cdr3_nt: TGTGCCAGCAGCGGACTAGCGGGGGCCTCCTACGAGCAGTACTTC

j_call: TRBJ1-2
clone_size: many
d_call: -
v_call: TRBV20-1
cdr3_aa: CSARVRDTTNYGYTF
cdr3_nt: TGCAGTGCTAGAGTACGGGACACCACTAACTATGGCTACACCTTC

j_call: TRBJ2-1
clone_size: medium-sized
d_call: TRBD2
v_call: TRBV7-2
cdr3_aa: CASSLSLAGYNEQFF
cdr3_nt: TGTGCCAGCAGCTTAAGTCTAGCGGGGTACAATGAGCAGTTCTTC

j_call: TRBJ1-5
clone_size: -
d_call: -
v_call: TRBV28
cdr3_aa: CASSFKRHNQPQHF
cdr3_nt: TGTGCCAGCAGTTTTAAAAGACACAATCAGCCCCAGCATTTT

j_call: TRBJ2-1
clone_size: -
d_call: TRBD2
v_call: TRBV9
cdr3_aa: CASSLRTSGGGSYNEQFF
cdr3_nt: TGTGCCAGCAGCCTCAGGACTAGCGGAGGGGGCTCCTACAATGAGCAGTTCTTC

j_call: TRBJ2-7
clone_size: few
d_call: -
v_call: TRBV7-2
cdr3_aa: CASSFQIQGHYEQYF
cdr3_nt: TGTGCCAGCAGCTTCCAAATACAGGGACACTACGAGCAGTACTTC